What follows is one T cell receptor (beta chain) and its context. The data were produced by immunoSEQ multiplex PCR, yet TCRdb's version contains in-frame clones alone and is incomplete. The sample yields about 800,000 clones, about 96% seen once. The sample comes from a study of shared clonotypes between healthy human individuals. Naive CD8 cells were CD45RO-negative, positively selected for CCR7, excluding terminally differentiated effector memory CD45RA+ cells. Germline CDR1 SGDLS, CDR2 YYNGEE. Trimming shortened V by 3 bases and J by 14 bases, and 11 bases separated the two germline ends. This CDR3 region has 10 residues.

This chain connects TRBV9 to TRBJ1-1; D uncertain. The source of this sequence is a man aged 30-40 years in good health. The sequenced sample consisted of naive CD8+ T cells sorted from blood. The CDR3 bases are TGTGCCAGCAGCGGCTCGGTACGATTCTTT. Its translation is CASSGSVRFF.